This TCR beta chain was retrieved from a study of long-term antiretroviral therapy in people with HIV. The libraries were made with immunoSEQ v3.0 at survey level. Measured with immunoSEQ multiplex PCR; TCRdb has only the in-frame clones, and not every one. The sample records tens of thousands of clones, about 96% being singletons. Germline V CDR1 and CDR2: MGHRA, YSYEKL. The CDR3 consists of 14 residues. The ends were cut back, 4 bases at V and 3 bases at J, with 12 bases in the middle. This specimen was unsorted PBMCs, taken 6.9 years after starting antiretroviral therapy. The clonotype comes from a man aged 30-40 years with HIV. This rearrangement joins TRBV4-1 to TRBJ2-5, with a tentative D call TRBD1 (5 bases). The CDR3 nucleotides are TGCGCCAGCAGCCTCCAAAGACAGAAAGAGACCCAGTACTTC. Its translation: CASSLQRQKETQYF.